These T cell receptor beta chains were read from a single sample in a study of T cells in Graves' hyperthyroidism and ophthalmopathy. TCRdb independently ran MiXCR on the multiplex PCR reads; one entry per CDR3 protein. The table has 600,000 or so distinct CDR3 sequences, roughly 17% seen once. The sample consisted of blood. The source is a woman in her twenties or thirties with Graves' hyperthyroidism. CDR3s include the opening cysteine and the closing phenylalanine or tryptophan. The D gene is left open where the match is weak. Size is stated for part of the rows, as once, few or many counts, or as a class when the clone is expanded.

v_gene	j_gene	d_gene	abundance	CDR3nt	CDR3aa
TRBV2	TRBJ1-4	TRBD1	many	TGTGCCAGCAGCCGCGGACAGGGAGTGAGTGAAAAACTGTTTTTT	CASSRGQGVSEKLFF
TRBV29-1	TRBJ1-3	.	few	TGCAGCGTTAAGGGACCGCGGAGCTCTGGAAACACCATATATTTT	CSVKGPRSSGNTIYF
TRBV7-3	TRBJ2-5	.	.	TGTGCCAGCAGCTTTCGACACACGGGGGTCCAAGAGACCCAGTACTTC	CASSFRHTGVQETQYF
TRBV29-1	TRBJ2-3	.	many	TGCAGCGTCTGGGCAGGGTTGGCAGATACGCAGTATTTT	CSVWAGLADTQYF
TRBV7-9	TRBJ2-5	TRBD1	once	TGTGCCAGCAGCCCACGGGACAGCAAACAAGAGACCCAGTACTTC	CASSPRDSKQETQYF
TRBV30	TRBJ1-2	TRBD1	many	TGTGCCTGGAGTCTCAGGGGGCTAGGTGGCTACACCTTC	CAWSLRGLGGYTF
TRBV30	TRBJ1-5	TRBD1	few	TGTGCCTGGAGTCGGGGACAGGGGCAGGCCCAGCATTTT	CAWSRGQGQAQHF
TRBV20-1	TRBJ2-7	TRBD2	.	TGCAGTGCTAGGCGGGAGGCCCTCTACGAGCAGTACTTC	CSARREALYEQYF
TRBV30	TRBJ2-1	.	.	TGTGCCTGGAGTGTAGGGGTTAGCTCCTCTAATGAGCAGTTCTTC	CAWSVGVSSSNEQFF
TRBV20-1	TRBJ2-2	.	.	TGCAGTGCTAGAGTGGCCACGGGGACCGGGGAGCTGTTTTTT	CSARVATGTGELFF